The T cell receptor (beta chain) under discussion was sequenced for a study of shared clonotypes between healthy human individuals. Overall study results and limits: The study found lower generation probabilities in non-shared clonotypes than in those shared by all four donors.

Researchers divided each subset's genomic DNA evenly across several immunoSEQ plates. In replicate PCRs of sorted subsets, 150 to 200 ng DNA, some 28,000 T cell genomes, was used. Sequencing used immunoSEQ multiplex PCR; TCRdb keeps in-frame clones, though not all of them. The sample includes a few hundred thousand clones, 97% seen only once; the top ten take around 0.057%. Trimming took 8 bases from V and 6 from J, leaving 17 bases between them. CDR1 and CDR2 from the germline V gene are MNHEY and SVGAGI. The CDR3 sequence is 14 residues long. Points on this clone: Its matching antigen is unknown.

The clonotype originates from a woman younger than 45 in good health. Sequencing was done on a sample of naive CD4+ T cells sorted from blood. This sample's subset: CD45RA+ positively selected. This chain links TRBV6-5 with TRBJ2-1, with D possibly matching TRBD1 (7 bases). In DNA form, the CDR3 reads TGTGCCAGCTACAGGGGCGGGGCCTCCAATGAGCAGTTCTTC. This codes for CASYRGGASNEQFF.